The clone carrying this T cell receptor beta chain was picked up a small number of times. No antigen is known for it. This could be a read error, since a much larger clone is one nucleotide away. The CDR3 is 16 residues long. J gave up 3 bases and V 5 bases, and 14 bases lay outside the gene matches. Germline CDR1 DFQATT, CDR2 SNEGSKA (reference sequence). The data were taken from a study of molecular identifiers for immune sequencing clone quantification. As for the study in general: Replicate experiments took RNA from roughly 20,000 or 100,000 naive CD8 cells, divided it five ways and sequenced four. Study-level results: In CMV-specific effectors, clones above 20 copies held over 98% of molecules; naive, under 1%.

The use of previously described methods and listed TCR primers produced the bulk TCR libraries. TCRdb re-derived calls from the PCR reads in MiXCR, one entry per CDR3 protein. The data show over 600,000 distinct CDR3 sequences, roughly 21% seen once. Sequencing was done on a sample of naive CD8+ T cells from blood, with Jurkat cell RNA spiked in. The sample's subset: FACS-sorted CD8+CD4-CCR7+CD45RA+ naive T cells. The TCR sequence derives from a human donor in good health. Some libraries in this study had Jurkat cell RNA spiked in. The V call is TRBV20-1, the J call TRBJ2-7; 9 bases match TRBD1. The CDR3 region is CSAQPRGTGSYYEQYF. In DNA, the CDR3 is TGCAGTGCTCAACCCCGAGGGACAGGGAGCTACTACGAGCAGTACTTC.